This T cell receptor beta chain is from a study of glioma-infiltrating T cells. Study findings and constraints: Non-neoplastic patients had below-expected tissue-blood divergence, while all gliomas exceeded expectation. Very few CDR3 sequences were shared between tissue and blood.

Remarks on this clonotype: Its antigen is currently unknown.

Amplification of TCR alpha and beta CDR3 regions from RNA used iRepertoire nested multiplex PCR. Input was roughly 85-450 ng of tissue mRNA or PBMC total RNA. TCRdb analysed the multiplex PCR reads with MiXCR anew, one entry per CDR3 protein. The sample yields fewer than 250,000 distinct CDR3 sequences, 30% to 40% seen once. Trimming removed 4 bases from V and 6 bases from J, with 9 bases in between. The CDR3 sequence is 13 residues long. Germline values: CDR1 LGHNA, CDR2 YNFKEQ. The chain recombines TRBV4-2 with TRBJ2-2; D remains unclear. The TCR was taken from a human donor with low-grade glioma or glioblastoma, undergoing nonglioma brain surgery, or in good health (not recorded which). Material: glioma tissue, nonneoplastic brain tissue, or PBMCs (not recorded which). CDR3 nucleotide sequence: TGTGCCAGCAGCCTGGACCGACCCGGGGAGCTGTTTTTT. It encodes CASSLDRPGELFF.